This T cell receptor beta chain was captured by sequencing in a study of CD8+ T cells in alopecia areata. Regarding the study as a whole: Scalp sample sequencing also detects resident alphabeta T cells of normal skin. Normal scalp showed lower clonality than lesional scalp, especially alopecia totalis/universalis.

PBMC-derived CD4+ and CD8+ T cells were sorted. Per the germline V gene, CDR1 is SQVTM and CDR2 is ANQGSEA. V lost 7 bases to trimming and J lost 1 base; unmatched junction nucleotides: 12. This CDR3 has 15 residues. TCR sequencing used cDNA made by reverse transcription of extracted RNA. Clones were read by immunoSEQ multiplex PCR, and TCRdb kept only the in-frame ones, dropping some. The sample holds about 180,000 clones, over 55% seen once. About this clone itself: No antigen is known for it.

V and J are TRBV29-1 and TRBJ1-1, with TRBD1 identical over 7 bases. This specimen was CD4+ T cells sorted from blood, taken at week 0. The TCR was taken from a human donor with alopecia areata. CDR3 sequence reads: CSAILQGTANTEAFF. The CDR3 nucleotides read TGCAGCGCGATCCTCCAAGGGACAGCGAACACTGAAGCTTTCTTT.